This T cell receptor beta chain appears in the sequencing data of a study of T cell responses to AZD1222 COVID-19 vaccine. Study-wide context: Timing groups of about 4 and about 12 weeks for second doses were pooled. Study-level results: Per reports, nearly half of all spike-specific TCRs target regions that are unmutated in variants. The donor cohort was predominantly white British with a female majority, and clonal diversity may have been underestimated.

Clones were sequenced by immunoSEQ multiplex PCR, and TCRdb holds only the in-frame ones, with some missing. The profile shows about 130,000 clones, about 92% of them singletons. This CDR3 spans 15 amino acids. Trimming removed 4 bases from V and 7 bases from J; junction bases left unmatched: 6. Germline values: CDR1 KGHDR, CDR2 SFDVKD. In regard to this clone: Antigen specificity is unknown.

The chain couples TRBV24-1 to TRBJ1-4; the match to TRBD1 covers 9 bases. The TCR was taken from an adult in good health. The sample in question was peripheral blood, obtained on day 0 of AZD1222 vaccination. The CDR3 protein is CATSDPGQGGEKLFF. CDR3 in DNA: TGTGCCACCAGTGACCCGGGACAGGGAGGTGAAAAACTGTTTTTT.